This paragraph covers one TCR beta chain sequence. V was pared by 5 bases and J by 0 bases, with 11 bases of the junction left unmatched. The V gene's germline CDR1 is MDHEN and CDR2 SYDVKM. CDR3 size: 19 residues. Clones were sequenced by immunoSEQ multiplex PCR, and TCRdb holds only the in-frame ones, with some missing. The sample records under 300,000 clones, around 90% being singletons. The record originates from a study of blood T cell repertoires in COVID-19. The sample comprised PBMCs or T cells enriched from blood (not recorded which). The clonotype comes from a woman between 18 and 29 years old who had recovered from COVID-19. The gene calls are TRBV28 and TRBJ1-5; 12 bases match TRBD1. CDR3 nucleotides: TGTGCCAGCAGTGAGCCGGGACAGGGGGCTCTTCATAGCAATCAGCCCCAGCATTTT. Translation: CASSEPGQGALHSNQPQHF.